The 27 T cell receptor beta chains listed next were all sequenced from one sample in a study of T cell changes during pregnancy in multiple sclerosis. Sequenced by immunoSEQ multiplex PCR; TCRdb stores in-frame clones only, minus some. The profile shows about 75,000 clones, 75% to 95% of them singletons. Sequencing used CD4+ T cells from peripheral blood mononuclear cells, obtained before pregnancy. These receptors originate from a female donor with multiple sclerosis, enrolled in a pregnancy study.

DNA of the CDR3: TGTGCCAGCAGCTTAGGCGGCGGAAACTATGGCTACACCTTC. Its protein is CASSLGGGNYGYTF. The rearrangement links TRBV7-2 to TRBJ1-2; D gene ambiguous. Germline V gives CDR1 SGHTA, CDR2 FQGNSA. The CDR3 loop spans 14 amino acids. Trimming pared 1 base from V and 2 bases from J, leaving 8 bases between.

J is TRBJ2-3 and V is TRBV2; D possibly corresponds to TRBD2 (6 bases). There are 13 residues in the CDR3. V was clipped by 8 bases and J by 1 base, with 10 bases between them. CDR1 is SNHLY, CDR2 FYNNEI, per germline. CDR3 bases: TGTGCCAGCCTCCAGCGGGGCACAGATACGCAGTATTTT. The encoded protein is CASLQRGTDTQYF.

The chain employs TRBV9 and TRBJ2-5; a weak D match, TRBD2 (6 bases). From germline, CDR1 is SGDLS and CDR2 YYNGEE. V was clipped by 4 bases and J by 4 bases, with 14 bases between them. The CDR3 is 14 amino acids. This CDR3 is CASSFGTGVETQYF. CDR3 nucleotide sequence: TGTGCCAGCAGCTTTGGGACGGGGGTAGAGACCCAGTACTTC.

The chain is built from TRBV7-9 and TRBJ1-5; D not certain. The germline V and J ends were trimmed by 0 bases and 9 bases, with 21 bases remaining between them. CDR3 length equals 17 residues. Looked up from germline, CDR1 is SEHNR and CDR2 is FQNEAQ (reference sequence). The CDR3 is CASSLAMVGGGEAPQHF. The CDR3 coding sequence is TGTGCCAGCAGCTTAGCGATGGTAGGAGGTGGCGAGGCGCCCCAGCATTTT.

The chain combines TRBV6-5 with TRBJ2-7; no definite D call. The germline gives CDR1 MNHEY, CDR2 SVGAGI. The CDR3 length is 14 residues. V dropped 4 bases and J dropped 5 bases, with 15 bases sitting between them. The CDR3 is CASSLGPAFHEQYF. In DNA form, the CDR3 reads TGTGCCAGCAGTTTAGGCCCAGCGTTCCACGAGCAGTACTTC.

This clone was detected only a few times. The genes are TRBV7-9 and TRBJ1-4; a weak D match, TRBD1 (5 bases). Trimming removed 1 base at V and 8 bases at J, with 14 bases between. This CDR3 spans 15 amino acids. Germline V CDR1 and CDR2: SEHNR, FQNEAQ (reference sequence). The CDR3: CASSLEQGVREKLFF. Here the CDR3 DNA reads TGTGCCAGCAGCTTAGAACAAGGGGTTCGAGAAAAACTGTTTTTT.

The genes are TRBV7-9 and TRBJ2-7, with 7 bases aligning to TRBD2. This CDR3 has 15 residues. V dropped 5 bases and J dropped 1; count of bases not matched to a gene: 8. Germline V lookup: CDR1 SEHNR, CDR2 FQNEAQ (reference sequence). The CDR3 coding sequence is TGTGCCAGCAGCCCCCGCGCCGGGGGGTCCTACGAGCAGTACTTC. It encodes CASSPRAGGSYEQYF.

The chain combines TRBV9 with TRBJ1-3; D not resolved. Trimming pared 2 bases from V and 0 bases from J, leaving 12 bases between. CDR3 length: 16 amino acids. Germline V lookup: CDR1 SGDLS, CDR2 YYNGEE. The CDR3 reads CASSVALGSSGNTIYF. CDR3 coding DNA: TGTGCCAGCAGCGTCGCCCTAGGAAGCTCTGGAAACACCATATATTTT. Using reference TRBV9 and TRBJ1-3 for the parts outside the CDR3, the full variable domain is DSGVTQTPKHLITATGQRVTLRCSPRSGDLSVYWYQQSLDQGLQFLIQYYNGEERAKGNILERFSAQQFPDLHSELNLSSLELGDSALYFCASSVALGSSGNTIYFGEGSWLTVV.

The chain links TRBV7-2 to TRBJ1-2; 9 bases fit TRBD1. J lost 4 bases, V lost 5 bases, and 5 bases had no gene match. This CDR3 contains 14 residues. Germline assignment: CDR1 SGHTA and CDR2 FQGNSA. CDR3 in DNA: TGTGCCAGCAGCCGAGGACAGGGGACCTATGGCTACACCTTC. This translates into CASSRGQGTYGYTF.

The rearrangement uses TRBV11-2 and TRBJ1-2; tentative D call: TRBD1 (6 bases). This CDR3 has 14 amino acids. Per germline, CDR1 SGHAT and CDR2 FQNNGV. The ends were cut back, 5 bases at V and 6 bases at J, with 16 bases in the middle. The CDR3 nucleotides read TGTGCCAGCAGCCCCAATACAGGGTTGAATGGCTACACCTTC. This codes for CASSPNTGLNGYTF.

The chain couples TRBV28 to TRBJ2-2, with TRBD2 matching over 11 bases. V was pared by 6 bases and J by 6 bases, with 9 bases of the junction left unmatched. This CDR3 spans 16 amino acids. From germline, CDR1 is MDHEN and CDR2 SYDVKM. The CDR3 sequence is CASRITLAGGAGELFF. The CDR3, as DNA: TGTGCCAGCAGAATCACGCTAGCGGGAGGCGCCGGGGAGCTGTTTTTT. Combining the CDR3 with reference TRBV28 and TRBJ2-2 gives the whole variable domain DVKVTQSSRYLVKRTGEKVFLECVQDMDHENMFWYRQDPGLGLRLIYFSYDVKMKEKGDIPEGYSVSREKKERFSLILESASTNQTSMYLCASRITLAGGAGELFFGEGSRLTVL.

CDR3 sequence (DNA): TGTGCCAGCAGTCGTACAGTACTTCTATCTGAAGCTTTCTTT. It translates to CASSRTVLLSEAFF. The chain has TRBV27 and TRBJ1-1; no definite D call. This CDR3 comprises 14 residues. The germline V gene has CDR1 MNHEY and CDR2 SMNVEV (reference sequence). Trimming stripped 5 bases from V and 6 bases from J, with 16 bases between.

The gene calls are TRBV7-9 and TRBJ1-6; D is unresolved. Trimming cost V 1 base and J 14 bases, with 21 bases left between them. Germline V lookup: CDR1 SEHNR, CDR2 FQNEAQ (reference sequence). The CDR3 has 16 residues. CDR3 sequence (DNA): TGTGCCAGCAGCTTAGTTGATGCGTTTCACCGAGGGACCCTCCACTTT. Its protein is CASSLVDAFHRGTLHF.

This CDR3 reads CASSRKLAVGSNEQFF. CDR3 DNA sequence: TGTGCCAGTAGCAGAAAACTAGCCGTGGGGAGTAATGAGCAGTTCTTC. V usage is TRBV19 and J usage is TRBJ2-1; D is possibly TRBD2 (6 bases). CDR1 and CDR2 (germline): LNHDA, SQIVND (reference sequence). Trimming removed 6 bases at V and 7 bases at J, with 22 bases between. CDR3 length: 16 amino acids.

A few counts support this clone. CDR3 amino acids: CASSVTGGEGQPQHF. The CDR3 nucleotides read TGTGCCAGCAGCGTTACAGGGGGCGAGGGTCAGCCCCAGCATTTT. The chain joins TRBV9 to TRBJ1-5; TRBD1 aligns across 9 bases. The junction had 6 bases not matched to a gene; V was cut back by 2 bases and J by 6 bases. The CDR3 has 15 amino acids. The germline CDR1 and CDR2 sequences are SGDLS and YYNGEE. The full variable domain, with the rest looked up from reference TRBV9 and TRBJ1-5, is DSGVTQTPKHLITATGQRVTLRCSPRSGDLSVYWYQQSLDQGLQFLIQYYNGEERAKGNILERFSAQQFPDLHSELNLSSLELGDSALYFCASSVTGGEGQPQHFGDGTRLSIL.

The gene calls are TRBV5-4 and TRBJ2-3; 8 positions match TRBD2. The CDR3 is 15 amino acids. Per germline, CDR1 SGHNT and CDR2 YYREEE (reference sequence). Trimming at V came to 4 bases and at J to 3 bases, leaving 7 bases not matched to a gene. CDR3 in amino acids: CASSPKREITDTQYF. DNA of the CDR3: TGTGCCAGCAGCCCCAAGCGGGAGATAACAGATACGCAGTATTTT. Together with reference TRBV5-4 and TRBJ2-3, the CDR3 gives the full variable domain: ETGVTQSPTHLIKTRGQQVTLRCSSQSGHNTVSWYQQALGQGPQFIFQYYREEENGRGNFPPRFSGLQFPNYSSELNVNALELDDSALYLCASSPKREITDTQYFGPGTRLTVL.

The rearrangement joins TRBV9 to TRBJ2-7; D perhaps matches TRBD2 (5 bases). V gave up 4 bases and J gave up 0 bases, with 8 bases separating them. Germline V gene data show CDR1 as SGDLS and CDR2 as YYNGEE. This CDR3 comprises 13 residues. The CDR3 nucleotides are TGTGCCAGCAGCCCCGGGGTCTCCTACGAGCAGTACTTC. This gives the protein CASSPGVSYEQYF. The full variable domain, rest sourced from reference TRBV9 and TRBJ2-7, is DSGVTQTPKHLITATGQRVTLRCSPRSGDLSVYWYQQSLDQGLQFLIQYYNGEERAKGNILERFSAQQFPDLHSELNLSSLELGDSALYFCASSPGVSYEQYFGPGTRLTVT.

V is TRBV18 and J is TRBJ2-7; possible D gene TRBD2, 6 bases. Trimming took off 2 bases at V and 5 bases at J, with 13 bases between the two ends. Germline V gene data show CDR1 as KGHSH and CDR2 as LQKENI. CDR3 length: 14 amino acids. Here the CDR3 reads CASSPRIREDEQYF. CDR3 bases: TGTGCCAGCTCACCAAGGATCAGGGAGGACGAGCAGTACTTC.

There are a few counts of this clone. V usage is TRBV7-3 and J usage is TRBJ2-1, with 8 bases identical to TRBD1. With 5 bases clipped from V and 7 bases from J, the junction kept 7 bases outside the gene matches. From germline, CDR1 is SGHTA and CDR2 FQGTGA. CDR3 size: 14 residues. DNA of the CDR3: TGTGCCAGCAGCCCAACCAGGGGGCAGAATGAGCAGTTCTTC. The encoded protein is CASSPTRGQNEQFF.

Remarks on this clone: One end of the junction is discordant with germline, which a read error may explain. The chain is built from TRBV28 and TRBJ1-1; tentatively, D is TRBD1 (5 bases). This CDR3 is 14 amino acids long. Germline V gene data show CDR1 as MDHEN and CDR2 as SYDVKM. CDR3 sequence reads: CASSLGTFGPTFDF. The DNA for the CDR3 is TGTGCCAGCAGTCTCGGGACTTTCGGACCCACCTTTGACTTT. Combining the CDR3 with reference TRBV28 and TRBJ1-1 gives the whole variable domain DVKVTQSSRYLVKRTGEKVFLECVQDMDHENMFWYRQDPGLGLRLIYFSYDVKMKEKGDIPEGYSVSREKKERFSLILESASTNQTSMYLCASSLGTFGPTFDFGQGTRLTVV.

The V gene is TRBV28, the J gene TRBJ2-7, with D maybe TRBD2 (7 bases). Trimming took 6 bases from V and 5 from J, leaving 23 bases between them. Germline V gives CDR1 MDHEN, CDR2 SYDVKM. The CDR3 has 16 residues. DNA of the CDR3: TGTGCCAGCAGGCTCGGGGGGCCAGGAGGTTTTAACGAGCAGTACTTC. Residues: CASRLGGPGGFNEQYF.

This clone was observed once. The CDR3 sequence is CASSLRGSGANVLTF. DNA of the CDR3: TGTGCCAGCAGCTTAAGGGGATCTGGGGCCAACGTCCTGACTTTC. This sequence joins TRBV11-1 and TRBJ2-6; tentative D call: TRBD1 (5 bases). V shed 2 bases and J shed 1 base, with 6 bases lying between them. Germline V gene sequence: CDR1 SGHAT, CDR2 FQDESV (reference sequence). The CDR3 extends over 15 amino acids.

The chain uses TRBV19 and TRBJ1-2; 7 bases map to TRBD1. The CDR3 has 13 residues. V was pared by 7 bases and J by 5 bases, with 7 bases of the junction left unmatched. Per the germline V gene, CDR1 is LNHDA and CDR2 is SQIVND (reference sequence). CDR3 protein: CASKRQGLYGYTF. Written as DNA, the CDR3 is TGTGCCAGTAAAAGACAGGGATTATATGGCTACACCTTC.

The J gene is TRBJ2-5, the V gene TRBV7-9, with a weak D call TRBD1 (6 bases). CDR3 length: 15 residues. The germline CDR1 and CDR2 sequences are SEHNR and FQNEAQ (reference sequence). V lost 4 bases to trimming and J lost 5 bases, with 17 bases between them. The CDR3, as DNA: TGTGCCAGCAGCTCCGATGGACAGTATTACGAGACCCAGTACTTC. It encodes CASSSDGQYYETQYF.

The rearrangement links TRBV18 to TRBJ1-1; D gene ambiguous. V gave up 1 base and J gave up 0 bases, with 12 bases separating them. The germline CDR1 and CDR2 sequences are KGHSH and LQKENI. This CDR3 spans 16 amino acids. The CDR3 is CASSPRRLQLNTEAFF. As DNA, the CDR3 is TGTGCCAGCTCACCACGAAGACTTCAATTGAACACTGAAGCTTTCTTT. The whole variable domain, filled in from reference TRBV18 and TRBJ1-1, reads NAGVMQNPRHLVRRRGQEARLRCSPMKGHSHVYWYRQLPEEGLKFMVYLQKENIIDESGMPKERFSAEFPKEGPSILRIQQVVRGDSAAYFCASSPRRLQLNTEAFFGQGTRLTVV.

The gene calls are TRBV2 and TRBJ1-2, with unresolved D. CDR3 length: 12 amino acids. Trimming shortened V by 6 bases and J by 1 base, and 6 bases separated the two germline ends. Germline lookup yields CDR1 SNHLY and CDR2 FYNNEI. The CDR3 protein is CASRQDNYGYTF. In DNA, the CDR3 is TGTGCCAGCAGGCAGGATAACTATGGCTACACCTTC.

A few counts support this clone. The V and J genes are TRBV7-6 and TRBJ2-5; TRBD2 agrees at 12 bases. V was clipped by 9 bases and J by 6 bases; unmatched bases: 5. The CDR3 extends over 13 amino acids. Germline-derived CDR1 and CDR2 are SGHVS and FNYEAQ. The CDR3 here is CASSSGGVKTQYF. The DNA of the CDR3 is TGTGCCAGTTCTAGCGGGGGGGTAAAGACCCAGTACTTC.